A selection of T cell receptor beta chains follows, all from one sample in a study of OX40 agonist ivuxolimab in advanced cancers. Using immunoSEQ multiplex PCR, the repertoire was profiled, and TCRdb retains in-frame clones only, with some absent. Of some 75,000 clones listed, around 86% are singletons. The sample was CD4+ or CD8+ T cells sorted from blood, taken in a trial of the OX40 agonist ivuxolimab. These receptors were obtained from an adult with an advanced solid tumor such as melanoma, head and neck, liver or kidney cancer. CDR3s include the opening cysteine and the closing phenylalanine or tryptophan. A D gene is named only where the DNA matches it firmly. The size field is filled for only some rows; it gives once, few, many or a size class.

cdr3_nt cdr3_aa j_call clone_size d_call v_call
TGTGCCAGCAGCCCCTCTACGGGGGTTCTAGCCAAAAACATTCAGTACTTC CASSPSTGVLAKNIQYF TRBJ2-4 - - TRBV7-2
TGTGCCAGCAGCTTGTTTGACCTAGCGGGTTACGAGCAGTACTTC CASSLFDLAGYEQYF TRBJ2-7 few TRBD2 TRBV5-4
TGTGCCAGCAGCACCGGAGGCAGCGGGGGGTTCTTC CASSTGGSGGFF TRBJ2-1 - TRBD2 TRBV11-2
TGTGCCAGCACCTGGGGCGGCGGCGGCTACACCTTC CASTWGGGGYTF TRBJ1-2 - - TRBV6-6
TGTGCCAGCAGCTCCCCCTTGGGCGGGGCTACAGATACGCAGTATTTT CASSSPLGGATDTQYF TRBJ2-3 - - TRBV7-3
TGTGCCAGCAGTCGGACCCTTCGAGGGCAGCCCCAGCATTTT CASSRTLRGQPQHF TRBJ1-5 - - TRBV6-5
TGTGCCAGCAGAAACAGGGTGGAGAACACCGGGGAGCTGTTTTTT CASRNRVENTGELFF TRBJ2-2 - - TRBV6-6
TGTGCCAGCAGCTCAAGAGACAGACGAGTTGGAGCTTTCTTT CASSSRDRRVGAFF TRBJ1-1 - - TRBV5-6
TGCGCCAGCAGGTCGTTTGTGGACTCTGGGGCCAACGTCCTGACTTTC CASRSFVDSGANVLTF TRBJ2-6 - - TRBV5-1
TGTGCCAGCAGTGGGAACAGGGCCTCTAACTATGGCTACACCTTC CASSGNRASNYGYTF TRBJ1-2 once - TRBV6-1
TGTGCCAGCAGCGTAGTCGGGACAGGCCTCATCGGGGAGCTGTTTTTT CASSVVGTGLIGELFF TRBJ2-2 few TRBD1 TRBV9
TGCGCCAGCAGCTCAGTTAGGGCGAGTCTTATCACTGAAGCTTTCTTT CASSSVRASLITEAFF TRBJ1-1 - - TRBV5-1
TGCGCCAGCAGCCAAGCGGAGAGGGGCTACACCTTC CASSQAERGYTF TRBJ1-2 - - TRBV4-3
TGTGCCTGGAGTGATCGGGGGTGGTTCTTC CAWSDRGWFF TRBJ2-1 - - TRBV30
TGTGCCAGCAGAAATACCCCGGGACAGGTCGACAATGAGCAGTTCTTC CASRNTPGQVDNEQFF TRBJ2-1 - TRBD1 TRBV28
TGTGCCAGCAGTCATAGACAGGGATCAAACACCGGGGAGCTGTTTTTT CASSHRQGSNTGELFF TRBJ2-2 - TRBD1 TRBV27
TGTGCCAGTTCAGGGCTAGCGGGAGATTTCGGGGAGCTGTTTTTT CASSGLAGDFGELFF TRBJ2-2 - TRBD2 TRBV19
TGCAGCGTCAGGACTAGCGGCACAGATACGCAGTATTTT CSVRTSGTDTQYF TRBJ2-3 - TRBD2 TRBV29-1
TGTGCCAGCAGCCGGAGACAGGGTCTTCTGGAACTGTTTTTT CASSRRQGLLELFF TRBJ1-4 - TRBD1 TRBV7-9
TGTGCCAGCAGTCTTAACAGGGGGCGGTACGAGCAGTACTTC CASSLNRGRYEQYF TRBJ2-7 few TRBD1 TRBV6-5
TGCAGCGTTGAAGGTACAGCTACCAATGAAAAACTGTTTTTT CSVEGTATNEKLFF TRBJ1-4 once - TRBV29-1
TGTGCCAGCAGCTTACAGGGGAACTCTGGGGCCAACGTCCTGACTTTC CASSLQGNSGANVLTF TRBJ2-6 - - TRBV7-3
TGTGCCAGCAGCTTAGATCCGGGGACAGTTTATTCACCCCTCCACTTT CASSLDPGTVYSPLHF TRBJ1-6 - TRBD1 TRBV11-2
TGCGCCAGCAGCTTACAAGGATACACTGAAGCTTTCTTT CASSLQGYTEAFF TRBJ1-1 - - TRBV5-1
TGTGCAAGTCGCCCCGGGAAGACCCAGTACTTC CASRPGKTQYF TRBJ2-5 - - TRBV12-2
TGTGCCAGCAGTTCAACCTCTGGAAACACCATATATTTT CASSSTSGNTIYF TRBJ1-3 - - TRBV7-2
TGTGCCAGCAGCCCCACAGGGACCCACACTGAAGCTTTCTTT CASSPTGTHTEAFF TRBJ1-1 few - TRBV7-9
TGTGCCAGCAGTGCCCCGGGGGCGACCACTGAAGCTTTCTTT CASSAPGATTEAFF TRBJ1-1 - - TRBV6-5
TGTGCCAGCAGCTCCTCGGGCCAGGGTTCTAGGTACGAGCAGTACTTC CASSSSGQGSRYEQYF TRBJ2-7 - - TRBV7-8
TGTGCCATCAGCAAAAATGGACAGGAGAACACTGAAGCTTTCTTT CAISKNGQENTEAFF TRBJ1-1 - TRBD1 TRBV10-3
TGTGCCAGCAGTGAAGCGCTCTGGGTCAGGCAGACCCAGTACTTC CASSEALWVRQTQYF TRBJ2-5 - - TRBV6-1
TGTGCCAGCAGTTACACAGTGAACACTGAAGCTTTCTTT CASSYTVNTEAFF TRBJ1-1 - - TRBV27
TGCGCCAGCAGTGGAAAGAGGGGCCCAGCCGACACATACGAGCAGTACTTC CASSGKRGPADTYEQYF TRBJ2-7 - - TRBV10-1
TGTGCCAGCCACGTCCCGGGACAGGGAAACTATGGCTACACCTTC CASHVPGQGNYGYTF TRBJ1-2 - TRBD1 TRBV6-5
TGTGCCAGCAGCAAAGGCCCGAACCCGGGACCTGAATCTGGGGCCAACGTCCTGACTTTC CASSKGPNPGPESGANVLTF TRBJ2-6 - - TRBV21-1
TGTGCCAGCTCTCCCTCGAGGGGGGACGGAAACACCATATATTTT CASSPSRGDGNTIYF TRBJ1-3 few - TRBV18
TGTGCCAGCAGCTTGTCAGGAACAAATTCACCCCTCCACTTT CASSLSGTNSPLHF TRBJ1-6 - - TRBV11-2
TGTGCCAGCAGTTACTCTGGACCTGGTACTGAAGCTTTCTTT CASSYSGPGTEAFF TRBJ1-1 - - TRBV6-5